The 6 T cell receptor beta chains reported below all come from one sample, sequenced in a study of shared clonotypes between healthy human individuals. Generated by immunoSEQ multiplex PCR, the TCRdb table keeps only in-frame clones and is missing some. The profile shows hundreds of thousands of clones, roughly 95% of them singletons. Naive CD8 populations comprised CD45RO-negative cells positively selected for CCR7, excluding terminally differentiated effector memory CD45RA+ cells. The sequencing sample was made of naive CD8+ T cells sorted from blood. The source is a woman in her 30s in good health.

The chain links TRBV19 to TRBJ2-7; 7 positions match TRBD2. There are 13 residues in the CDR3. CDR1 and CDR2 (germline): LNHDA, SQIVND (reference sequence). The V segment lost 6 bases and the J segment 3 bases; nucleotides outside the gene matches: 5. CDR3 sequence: CASSSSGYYEQYF. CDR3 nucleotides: TGTGCCAGTAGCTCTAGCGGTTACTACGAGCAGTACTTC.

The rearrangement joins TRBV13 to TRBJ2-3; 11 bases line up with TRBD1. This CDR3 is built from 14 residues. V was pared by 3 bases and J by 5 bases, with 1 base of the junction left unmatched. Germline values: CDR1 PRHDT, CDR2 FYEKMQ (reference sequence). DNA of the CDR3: TGTGCCAGCAGCTTCGGGACAGGGGGAGATACGCAGTATTTT. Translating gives CASSFGTGGDTQYF.

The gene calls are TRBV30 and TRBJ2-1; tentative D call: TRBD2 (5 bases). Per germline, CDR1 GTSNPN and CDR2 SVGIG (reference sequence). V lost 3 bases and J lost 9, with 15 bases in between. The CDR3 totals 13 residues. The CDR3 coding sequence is TGTGCCTGGAGCCAAACGGGGTTGGGTGAGCAGTTCTTC. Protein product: CAWSQTGLGEQFF.

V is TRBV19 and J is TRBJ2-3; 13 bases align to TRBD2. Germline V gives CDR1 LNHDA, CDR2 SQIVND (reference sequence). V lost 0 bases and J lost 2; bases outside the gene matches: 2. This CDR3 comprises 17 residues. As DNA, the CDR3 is TGTGCCAGTAGTATAGACGGGACTAGCGGGACCACAGATACGCAGTATTTT. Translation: CASSIDGTSGTTDTQYF.

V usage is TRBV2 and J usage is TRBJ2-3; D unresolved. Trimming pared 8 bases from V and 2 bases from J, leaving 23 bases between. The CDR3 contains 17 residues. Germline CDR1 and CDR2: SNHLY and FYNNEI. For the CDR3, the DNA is TGTGCCAGCCTTGGGATCGCCGCGGCAGAACTCACAGATACGCAGTATTTT. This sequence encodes CASLGIAAAELTDTQYF.

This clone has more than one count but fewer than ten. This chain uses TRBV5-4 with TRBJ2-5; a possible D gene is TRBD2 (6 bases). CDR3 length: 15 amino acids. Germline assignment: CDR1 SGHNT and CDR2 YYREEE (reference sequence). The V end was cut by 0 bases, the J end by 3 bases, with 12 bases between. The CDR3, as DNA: TGTGCCAGCAGCTTGGGGAGGGGCCGGGAAGAGACCCAGTACTTC. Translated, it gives CASSLGRGREETQYF.